This T cell receptor (beta chain) was sequenced during a study of a mutant IDH1 vaccine in newly diagnosed glioma. For the study at large: Vaccination followed radiotherapy alone by 4-6 weeks, or accompanied temozolomide cycles. Beforehand, treatment had been radiotherapy, temozolomide, or both; the majority received both. Sex distribution of treated patients was about 60% male and roughly 40% female; mean age was 40.4 years. Notes on the study in general: Top-clonotype changes in peripheral T cells seemed unrelated to pseudoprogression.

Indicated time point: week 23, last vaccination. A single vaccine dose contained 300 ug of mutant IDH1 20-mer peptide, and topical imiquimod was used with it. The CDR3 totals 16 residues. V dropped 3 bases and J dropped 3 bases, with 15 bases sitting between them. CDR1 is LGHNA and CDR2 is YSLEER in the germline V gene. This clone was detected a few times. Antigen specificity is unknown. Clones were sequenced by immunoSEQ multiplex PCR, and TCRdb holds only the in-frame ones, with some missing. The sample carries roughly 43,000 clones, 84% recorded once. The sample in question was PBMCs, obtained from a glioma patient whose treatment included an IDH1 peptide vaccine. The genes are TRBV4-3 and TRBJ1-5, with D hard to call. The TCR sequence derives from a woman in her late teens or twenties with glioma. Some clones in this sample may be carry-over from other donors' samples. CDR3 residues: CASSHVLREPNQPQHF. Written as DNA, the CDR3 is TGCGCCAGCAGCCACGTACTGAGGGAGCCCAATCAGCCCCAGCATTTT.